This is a list of T cell receptor beta chains from one sample in a study of CD8 T cells in ankylosing spondylitis. TCRdb re-called the 5' RACE reads with MiXCR, one entry per CDR3 protein. The sample holds around 150,000 distinct CDR3 sequences; about 7.3% are singletons and the top ten take 9.5% to 15%. Input material: blood, either unsorted or a sorted T cell fraction (not recorded which). The receptors here all came from a female donor with ankylosing spondylitis or in good health (not recorded which). Both conserved end residues are part of each CDR3. D genes are given only for firm matches. Where a row states a size, it is once, few, many or the class of an expanded clone; other rows omit it.

many	-	TRBJ2-1	TRBV6-1	TGTGCCAGCAGTGGCACCCCACTCGGGGAGCAGTTCTTC	CASSGTPLGEQFF
-	TRBD1	TRBJ1-1	TRBV20-1	TGCAGTGCCGGGGACACAGGGGTAGATAACACTGAAGCTTTCTTT	CSAGDTGVDNTEAFF
many	-	TRBJ2-2	TRBV5-6	TGTGCCAGCAGCACCACCGGGCGCGGGGAGCTGTTTTTT	CASSTTGRGELFF
many	-	TRBJ2-1	TRBV6-1	TGTGCCAGCAGTCTGAGCCGGGACAACTATGAGCAGTTCTTC	CASSLSRDNYEQFF
many	TRBD1	TRBJ1-4	TRBV5-1	TGCGCCAGCAGCTCCAAGGACAGGGCAGCAAGTGAAAAACTGTTTTTT	CASSSKDRAASEKLFF
many	-	TRBJ2-7	TRBV6-6	TGTGCCAGCGGCAGGGGCCTCTCCTACGAGCAGTACTTC	CASGRGLSYEQYF
few	-	TRBJ2-2	TRBV2	TGTGCCAGCAGTTCAGGGGTGGGAACCGGGGAGCTGTTTTTT	CASSSGVGTGELFF
many	TRBD1	TRBJ2-3	TRBV9	TGTGCCAGCAGCAACCGGGACAGGGGAGATACGCAGTATTTT	CASSNRDRGDTQYF
many	TRBD2	TRBJ2-2	TRBV28	TGTGCCAGCAGTTTTAGCGGGGTCACCGGGGAGCTGTTTTTT	CASSFSGVTGELFF
many	-	TRBJ2-2	TRBV14	TGTGCCAGCAGCAGGGATTCCGGGGAGCTGTTTTTT	CASSRDSGELFF
many	TRBD2	TRBJ2-1	TRBV5-6	TGTGCCAGCAGCTTACTAGCGGGGTCCTTTCTCAATGAGCAGTTCTTC	CASSLLAGSFLNEQFF
few	-	TRBJ2-1	TRBV15	TGTGCCACCAGCAAGGGGACTTCCAGCTCCTACAATGAGCAGTTCTTC	CATSKGTSSSYNEQFF
few	TRBD1	TRBJ1-1	TRBV9	TGTGCCAGCAGCTCCGGGACAGGCCGCGACACTGAAGCTTTCTTT	CASSSGTGRDTEAFF
many	-	TRBJ1-2	TRBV20-1	TGCAGTGCTAAGTTGGCAAAGGGCTATGGCTACACCTTC	CSAKLAKGYGYTF
many	-	TRBJ2-1	TRBV6-1	TGTGCCAGCAGTGAATTTAGGGGCCGGAGCTCCTACAATGAGCAGTTCTTC	CASSEFRGRSSYNEQFF
many	-	TRBJ2-1	TRBV5-1	TGCGCCAGCAGCTTGGCCGGGGCAGGGTCCTACAATGAGCAGTTCTTC	CASSLAGAGSYNEQFF
many	TRBD1	TRBJ1-1	TRBV5-1	TGCGCCAGCAGCTTCCAGGGGGATGAAGCTTTCTTT	CASSFQGDEAFF
many	TRBD1	TRBJ1-2	TRBV4-1	TGCGCCAGCAGCACACCGGGACAGGGAACCTATGGCTACACCTTC	CASSTPGQGTYGYTF
many	-	TRBJ1-1	TRBV5-5	TGTGCCAGCAGCTTGGTCACTCTGAACACTGAAGCTTTCTTT	CASSLVTLNTEAFF
many	-	TRBJ2-7	TRBV12-3/TRBV12-4	TGTGCCAGCAGTTTAATCAACGAGCAGTACTTC	CASSLINEQYF
-	TRBD1	TRBJ2-7	TRBV3-1	TGTGCCTGCAGTCAGGTGACAGGGGCCGGTTGGGGAGAGCAGTACTTC	CACSQVTGAGWGEQYF
many	-	TRBJ1-2	TRBV6-2/TRBV6-3	TGTGCCAGCAGACCGGGACCGCGGGGCTACACCTTC	CASRPGPRGYTF
-	-	TRBJ1-1	TRBV5-1	TGCGCCAGCAGCTTTACAGGGAATGAAGCTTTCTTT	CASSFTGNEAFF
-	-	TRBJ1-6	TRBV3-1	TGTGCCATCTGTTTCGTACAGGATCCTATCAGCCCGGGGGGTTCACCCCTCCACTTT	CAICFVQDPISPGGSPLHF
many	TRBD1	TRBJ2-5	TRBV29-1	TGCAGCGTTAACAGGGGTCAGGAGACCCAGTACTTC	CSVNRGQETQYF
many	TRBD1	TRBJ2-7	TRBV20-1	TGCAGTGCTAGATGGGACAGGAGCCCCTACGAGCAGTACTTC	CSARWDRSPYEQYF
many	TRBD1	TRBJ1-2	TRBV6-1	TGTGCCAGCAGGATATTCGGACAGGGAGTCAACTATGGCTACACCTTC	CASRIFGQGVNYGYTF
many	-	TRBJ2-2	TRBV5-5	TGTGCCAGCAGCCGGCCTCCGTACACCGGGGAGCTGTTTTTT	CASSRPPYTGELFF
many	-	TRBJ1-3	TRBV7-2	TGTGCCAGCGGTAAGGGAGGACTCCGCTCTGGAAACACCATATATTTT	CASGKGGLRSGNTIYF
many	-	TRBJ2-5	TRBV12-3/TRBV12-4	TGTGCCAGCAGAGGGACTCAAGAGACCCAGTACTTC	CASRGTQETQYF
many	TRBD1	TRBJ1-6	TRBV5-4	TGTGCCAGCAGCTTGGGACAGGGAGGGAATTCACCCCTCCACTTT	CASSLGQGGNSPLHF
many	-	TRBJ1-1	TRBV12-3/TRBV12-4	TGTGCCAGCAGCCCGGACAGAATAAACACTGAAGCTTTCTTT	CASSPDRINTEAFF
many	TRBD2	TRBJ2-3	TRBV6-1	TGTGCCAGCAAAAGCGGGGGGCACACAGATACGCAGTATTTT	CASKSGGHTDTQYF
many	-	TRBJ2-7	TRBV20-1	TGCAGTGCTAACCCTGGGGGTCAAAAAGAGCAGTACTTC	CSANPGGQKEQYF
-	TRBD1	TRBJ2-1	TRBV10-3	TGTGCCATCAGTGAGTCGACAGGGGGCTTCTACAATGAGCAGTTCTTC	CAISESTGGFYNEQFF
many	-	TRBJ2-7	TRBV20-1	TGCAGTGCGACAGACCGGGACTTCCCGGACTACGAGCAGTACTTC	CSATDRDFPDYEQYF
many	-	TRBJ1-3	TRBV6-5	TGTGCCAGCAGTTCAACAGGGCACTCTGGAAACACCATATATTTT	CASSSTGHSGNTIYF
many	-	TRBJ1-4	TRBV5-6	TGTGCCAGCAGCCACCCAAGAAGGGAAAAACTGTTTTTT	CASSHPRREKLFF
few	-	TRBJ1-1	TRBV7-9	TGTGCCAGCAGCTTATTCACAGGTTCGGGTACTGAAGCTTTCTTT	CASSLFTGSGTEAFF
many	-	TRBJ1-6	TRBV13	TGTGCCAGCAGCTCCCTCAGCGGGGGATGGAATTCACCCCTCCACTTT	CASSSLSGGWNSPLHF
many	TRBD2	TRBJ2-1	TRBV20-1	TGCAGTGCTAGAGATACTAGCGGGGTGGGGAGTGAGCAGTTCTTC	CSARDTSGVGSEQFF
many	-	TRBJ2-1	TRBV3-1	TGTGCCAGCAGCCGAGAAATGGGGGTACTAGGGAATGAGCAGTTCTTC	CASSREMGVLGNEQFF
many	-	TRBJ2-5	TRBV6-5	TGTGCCAGCAGTTATTGGGAAACAGGCCAAGAGACCCAGTACTTC	CASSYWETGQETQYF
many	TRBD1	TRBJ2-3	TRBV5-1	TGCGCCAGCAGCTTGGGGGGACAGGGGGGAACAGATACGCAGTATTTT	CASSLGGQGGTDTQYF
-	-	TRBJ1-1	TRBV29-1	TGCAGCGCCCCAGAAGGGGACACCGATGACACTGAAGCTTTCTTT	CSAPEGDTDDTEAFF
many	-	TRBJ2-5	TRBV3-1	TGTGCCAGCAGCCAAGACGAGCTGCGAGAGACCCAGTACTTC	CASSQDELRETQYF
few	-	TRBJ1-6	TRBV6-4	TGTGCCAGCAGTCGACAGTATAATTCACCCCTCCACTTT	CASSRQYNSPLHF
many	TRBD1	TRBJ1-6	TRBV5-1	TGCGCCAGCAGTGGAGGGGGCGTGAATTCACCCCTCCACTTT	CASSGGGVNSPLHF
many	-	TRBJ1-4	TRBV7-2	TGTGCCAGCAGCCGTCGGGGGGGTAATGAAAAACTGTTTTTT	CASSRRGGNEKLFF
many	-	TRBJ1-3	TRBV28	TGTGCCAGCAGTCCTCCGAACGCGATCTCTGGAAACACCATATATTTT	CASSPPNAISGNTIYF
many	-	TRBJ2-1	TRBV6-5	TGTGCCAGCAGTTACGGGGCCTCCTCCTACAATGAGCAGTTCTTC	CASSYGASSYNEQFF
many	-	TRBJ2-7	TRBV20-1	TGCAGTGTTAGAGGTTACTCCTACGAGCAGTACTTC	CSVRGYSYEQYF